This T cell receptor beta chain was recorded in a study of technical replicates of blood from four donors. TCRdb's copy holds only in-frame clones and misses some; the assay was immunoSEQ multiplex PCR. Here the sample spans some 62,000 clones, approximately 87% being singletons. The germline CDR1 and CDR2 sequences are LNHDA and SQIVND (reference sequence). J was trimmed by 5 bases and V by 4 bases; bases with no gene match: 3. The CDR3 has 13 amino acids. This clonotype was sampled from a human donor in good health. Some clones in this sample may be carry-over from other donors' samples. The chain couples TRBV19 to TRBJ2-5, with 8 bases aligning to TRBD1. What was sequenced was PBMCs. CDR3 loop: CASSTDRVETQYF. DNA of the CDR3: TGTGCCAGTAGTACGGACAGGGTGGAGACCCAGTACTTC.